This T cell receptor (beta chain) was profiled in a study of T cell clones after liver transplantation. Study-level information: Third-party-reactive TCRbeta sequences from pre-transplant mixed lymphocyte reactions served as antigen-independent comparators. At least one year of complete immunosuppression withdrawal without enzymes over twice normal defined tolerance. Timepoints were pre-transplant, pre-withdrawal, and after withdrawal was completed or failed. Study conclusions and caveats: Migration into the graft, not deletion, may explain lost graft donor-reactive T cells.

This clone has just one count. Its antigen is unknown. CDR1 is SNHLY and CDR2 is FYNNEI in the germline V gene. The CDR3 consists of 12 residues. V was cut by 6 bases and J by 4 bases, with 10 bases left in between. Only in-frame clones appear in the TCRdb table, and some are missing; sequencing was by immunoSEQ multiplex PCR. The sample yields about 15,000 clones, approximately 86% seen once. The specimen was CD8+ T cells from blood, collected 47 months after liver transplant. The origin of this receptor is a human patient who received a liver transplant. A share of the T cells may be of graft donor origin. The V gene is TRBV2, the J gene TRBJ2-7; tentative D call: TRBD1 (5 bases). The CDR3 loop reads CASSDDRYEQYF. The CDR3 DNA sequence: TGTGCCAGCAGCGATGACAGATACGAGCAGTACTTC.